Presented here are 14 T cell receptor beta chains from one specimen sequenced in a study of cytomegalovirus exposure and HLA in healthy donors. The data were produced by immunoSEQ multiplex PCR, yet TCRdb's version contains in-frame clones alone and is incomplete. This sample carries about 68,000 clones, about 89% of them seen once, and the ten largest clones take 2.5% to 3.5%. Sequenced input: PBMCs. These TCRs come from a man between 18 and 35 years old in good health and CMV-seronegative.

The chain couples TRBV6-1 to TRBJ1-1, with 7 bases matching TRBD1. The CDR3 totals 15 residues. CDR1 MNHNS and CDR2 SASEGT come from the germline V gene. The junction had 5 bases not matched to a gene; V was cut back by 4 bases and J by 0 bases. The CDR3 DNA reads TGTGCCAGCAGTGGGAGAGGGACAGTGAACACTGAAGCTTTCTTT. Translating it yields CASSGRGTVNTEAFF.

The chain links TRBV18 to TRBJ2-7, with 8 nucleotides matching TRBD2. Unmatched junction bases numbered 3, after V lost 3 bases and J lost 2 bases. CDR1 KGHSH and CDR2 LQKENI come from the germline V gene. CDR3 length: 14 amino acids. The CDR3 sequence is CASSPSGSTYEQYF. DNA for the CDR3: TGTGCCAGCTCACCGAGCGGGAGCACCTACGAGCAGTACTTC. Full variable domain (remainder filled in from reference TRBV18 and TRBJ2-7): NAGVMQNPRHLVRRRGQEARLRCSPMKGHSHVYWYRQLPEEGLKFMVYLQKENIIDESGMPKERFSAEFPKEGPSILRIQQVVRGDSAAYFCASSPSGSTYEQYFGPGTRLTVT.

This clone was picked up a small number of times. Written as DNA, the CDR3 is TGTGCCAGCAGCTTGATAAGCGGGGTTAGCACAGATACGCAGTATTTT. Its translation: CASSLISGVSTDTQYF. The V call is TRBV7-9, the J call TRBJ2-3; the match to TRBD2 covers 7 bases. The CDR3 is 16 residues long. Trimming cost V 3 bases and J 0 bases; bases outside gene matches: 6. Looked up from germline, CDR1 is SEHNR and CDR2 is FQNEAQ (reference sequence).

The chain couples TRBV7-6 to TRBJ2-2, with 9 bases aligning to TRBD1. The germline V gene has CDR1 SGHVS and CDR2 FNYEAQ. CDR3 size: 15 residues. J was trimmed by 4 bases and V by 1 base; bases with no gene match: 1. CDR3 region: CASSLGTGATGELFF. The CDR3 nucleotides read TGTGCCAGCAGCTTAGGGACAGGGGCCACCGGGGAGCTGTTTTTT.

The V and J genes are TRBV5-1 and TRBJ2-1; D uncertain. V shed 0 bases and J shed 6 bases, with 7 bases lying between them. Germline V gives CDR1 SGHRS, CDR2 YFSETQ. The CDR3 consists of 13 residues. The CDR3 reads CASSLVTPNEQFF. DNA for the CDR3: TGCGCCAGCAGCTTGGTCACTCCCAATGAGCAGTTCTTC.

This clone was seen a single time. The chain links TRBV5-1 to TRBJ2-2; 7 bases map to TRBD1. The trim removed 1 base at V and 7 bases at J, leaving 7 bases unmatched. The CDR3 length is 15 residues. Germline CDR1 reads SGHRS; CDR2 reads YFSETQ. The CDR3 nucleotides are TGCGCCAGCAGCTTGTATGGTACAGGGGACGGGGAGCTGTTTTTT. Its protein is CASSLYGTGDGELFF.

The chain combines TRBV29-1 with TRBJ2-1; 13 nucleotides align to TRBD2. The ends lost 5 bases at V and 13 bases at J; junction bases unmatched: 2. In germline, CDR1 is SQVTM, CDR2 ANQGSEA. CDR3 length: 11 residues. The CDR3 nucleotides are TGCAGCGTTCGGACTAGCGGGAGACAGTTCTTC. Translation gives CSVRTSGRQFF.

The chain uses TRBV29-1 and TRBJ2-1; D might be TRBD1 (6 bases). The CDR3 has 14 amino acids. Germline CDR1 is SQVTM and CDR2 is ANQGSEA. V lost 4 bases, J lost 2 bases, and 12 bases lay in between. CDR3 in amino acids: CSVVPGHTYNEQFF. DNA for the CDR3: TGCAGCGTTGTCCCGGGACATACCTACAATGAGCAGTTCTTC.

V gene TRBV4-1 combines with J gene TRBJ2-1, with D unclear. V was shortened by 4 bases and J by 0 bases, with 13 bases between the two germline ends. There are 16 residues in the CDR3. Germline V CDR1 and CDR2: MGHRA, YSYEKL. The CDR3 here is CASSPFQRSSYNEQFF. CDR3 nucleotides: TGCGCCAGCAGCCCTTTTCAAAGGAGCTCCTACAATGAGCAGTTCTTC.

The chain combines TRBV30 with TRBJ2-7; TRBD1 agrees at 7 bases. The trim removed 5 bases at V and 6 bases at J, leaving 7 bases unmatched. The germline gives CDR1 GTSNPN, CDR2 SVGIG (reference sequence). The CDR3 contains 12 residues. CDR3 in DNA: TGTGCCTGGGGTCCGACAGGGCTCGAGCAGTACTTC. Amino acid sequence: CAWGPTGLEQYF.

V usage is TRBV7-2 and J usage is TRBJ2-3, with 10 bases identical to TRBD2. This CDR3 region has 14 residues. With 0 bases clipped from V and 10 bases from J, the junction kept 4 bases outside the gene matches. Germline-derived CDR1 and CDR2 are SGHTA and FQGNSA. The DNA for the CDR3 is TGTGCCAGCAGCTTAGCAGGGACTAGCGCATCGCAGTATTTT. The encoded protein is CASSLAGTSASQYF.

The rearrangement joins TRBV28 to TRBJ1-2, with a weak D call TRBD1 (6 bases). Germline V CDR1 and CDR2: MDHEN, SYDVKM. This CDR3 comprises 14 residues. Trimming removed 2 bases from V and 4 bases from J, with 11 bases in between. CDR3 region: CASSLLRQAYGYTF. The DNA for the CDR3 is TGTGCCAGCAGTTTACTTCGACAGGCCTATGGCTACACCTTC.

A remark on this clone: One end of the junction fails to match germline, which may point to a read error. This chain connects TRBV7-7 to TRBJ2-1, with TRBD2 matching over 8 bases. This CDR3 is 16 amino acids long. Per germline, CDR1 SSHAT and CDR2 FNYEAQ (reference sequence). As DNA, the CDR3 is TGTGCTAGCAGCCCGTCAGCGGGAGCGGCGGTTAATGAGCAGTTCTTC. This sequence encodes CASSPSAGAAVNEQFF.

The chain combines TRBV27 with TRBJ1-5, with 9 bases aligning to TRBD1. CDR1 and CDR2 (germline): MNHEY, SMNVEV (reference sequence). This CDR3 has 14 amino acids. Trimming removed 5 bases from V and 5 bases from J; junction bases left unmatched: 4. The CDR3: CASSMDRGYQPQHF. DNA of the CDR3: TGTGCCAGCAGTATGGACAGGGGCTATCAGCCCCAGCATTTT.